This TCR beta chain came from a study of T cell responses to AZD1222 COVID-19 vaccine. Germline CDR1 reads SGHVS; CDR2 reads FNYEAQ. The CDR3 spans 16 residues. V gave up 0 bases and J gave up 4 bases, with 15 bases separating them. Method: immunoSEQ multiplex PCR; TCRdb's copy keeps in-frame clones and lacks some. In the table there are 40,000 to 45,000 clones, around three quarters of which are singletons. The sample was peripheral blood, taken 28 days after the second dose of the MenACWY control vaccine. This TCR derives from an adult who received the MenACWY meningococcal vaccine as a control. The chain is built from TRBV7-6 and TRBJ1-1; D perhaps matches TRBD1 (5 bases). The CDR3 sequence is CASSLARAQVGTEAFF. The CDR3, as DNA: TGTGCCAGCAGCTTAGCCAGGGCCCAGGTGGGCACTGAAGCTTTCTTT.